This passage covers 3 T cell receptor beta chains from one sample sequenced in a study of blood T cell repertoires in COVID-19. Sequencing used immunoSEQ multiplex PCR; TCRdb keeps in-frame clones, though not all of them. The sample lists about 350,000 clones, about nine tenths occurring once. The material sequenced was peripheral blood. Source of these receptors: a woman aged 55-69 years with COVID-19, enrolled during active disease.

V is TRBV9 and J is TRBJ1-6; D may be TRBD1 (6 bases). Germline lookup yields CDR1 SGDLS and CDR2 YYNGEE. V lost 2 bases, J lost 9 bases, and 21 bases lay in between. This CDR3 has 17 amino acids. The CDR3 region is CASSVMDSLFEGSPLHF. The CDR3 DNA reads TGTGCCAGCAGCGTCATGGACAGCCTCTTCGAGGGTTCACCCCTCCACTTT.

J is TRBJ1-2 and V is TRBV19, with D possibly being TRBD1 (5 bases). Germline values: CDR1 LNHDA, CDR2 SQIVND (reference sequence). The ends were cut back, 3 bases at V and 8 bases at J, with 19 bases in the middle. This CDR3 comprises 15 residues. CDR3 in amino acids: CASSIIGDSLRGYTF. The CDR3 coding sequence is TGTGCCAGTAGTATCATCGGGGACTCACTGAGGGGCTACACCTTC.

The rearrangement joins TRBV6-1 to TRBJ1-3; D ambiguous. The germline V and J ends were trimmed by 0 bases and 0 bases, with 6 bases remaining between them. The germline gives CDR1 MNHNS, CDR2 SASEGT. The CDR3 contains 15 residues. DNA of the CDR3: TGTGCCAGCAGTGAAGCATGGAGCTCTGGAAACACCATATATTTT. Its protein is CASSEAWSSGNTIYF.